This T cell receptor beta chain was sequenced for a study of T cells in Graves' hyperthyroidism and ophthalmopathy. Study observations and caveats: Researchers found most expanded thyroid clonotypes above 0.001 in blood as well.

RNA transcripts provided the source from which TCR beta CDR3 regions were amplified. The TCR CDR3 first-round RT-PCR relied on the HTBI primer set. TCRdb reprocessed the multiplex PCR reads via MiXCR and lists one record per CDR3 protein. The sample includes about 280,000 distinct CDR3 sequences, less than 30% seen only once; the top ten take roughly 24%. This clonotype was detected only a few times. Its antigen is undetermined. Germline V lookup: CDR1 DFQATT, CDR2 SNEGSKA (reference sequence). The CDR3 runs to 15 residues. V gave up 8 bases and J gave up 6 bases; unmatched junction bases: 17. The chain combines TRBV20-1 with TRBJ2-7, with 9 bases identical to TRBD1. The TCR sequence derives from a man aged 40-55 years with Graves' hyperthyroidism that later progressed to Graves' ophthalmopathy. The source material was blood. The CDR3 region is CSTPVGQGSEGEQYF. The CDR3 nucleotides read TGCAGTACCCCGGTGGGACAGGGATCCGAGGGCGAGCAGTACTTC.